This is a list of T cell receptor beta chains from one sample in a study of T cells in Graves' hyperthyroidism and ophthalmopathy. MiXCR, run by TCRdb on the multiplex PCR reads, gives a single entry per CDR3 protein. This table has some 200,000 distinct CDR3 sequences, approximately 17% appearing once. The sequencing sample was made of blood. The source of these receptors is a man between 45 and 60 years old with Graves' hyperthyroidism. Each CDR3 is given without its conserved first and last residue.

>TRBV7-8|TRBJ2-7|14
ASSQTYGTGSYEQY
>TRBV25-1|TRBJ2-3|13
ASSEGEGSTDTQY
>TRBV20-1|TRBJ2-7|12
SALFRAGIYEQY
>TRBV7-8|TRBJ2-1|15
ASSLAITSGAYNEQF
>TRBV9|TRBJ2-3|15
ASSVGSVGRNTDTQY
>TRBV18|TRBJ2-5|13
ASSHRTGVRETQY
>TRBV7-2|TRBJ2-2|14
ASSLFHLAGSGELF
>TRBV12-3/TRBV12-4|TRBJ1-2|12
ASSSGGSNYGYT
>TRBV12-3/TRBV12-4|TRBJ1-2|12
ASSSPDSAGGYT
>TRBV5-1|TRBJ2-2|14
ASSLLAGVSTGELF
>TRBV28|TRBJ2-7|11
ASTTSGIYEQY
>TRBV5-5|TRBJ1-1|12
ASSLSGGLTEAF
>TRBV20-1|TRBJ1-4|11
SVTRDTNEKLF
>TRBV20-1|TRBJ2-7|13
SARIPSSQRAEQY
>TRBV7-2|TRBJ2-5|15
ASSTSGTSGNYETQY
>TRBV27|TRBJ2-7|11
ASSWGTAYEQY
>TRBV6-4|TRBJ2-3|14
ASSARDAEGADTQY
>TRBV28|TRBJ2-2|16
ASSLGLGAGGHTGELF
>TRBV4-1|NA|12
ASSQVQSSNEQF
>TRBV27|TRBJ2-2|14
ASQANRRGLIGELF
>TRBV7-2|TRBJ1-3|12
ASSFEGSGNTIY
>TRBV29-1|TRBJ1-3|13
SGTVSGTGGNTIY
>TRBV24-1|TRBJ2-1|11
ATSDFGGNEQF
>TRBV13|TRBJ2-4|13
ARGTREIAKNIQY
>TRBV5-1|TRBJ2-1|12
ASSLGPLGGEQF
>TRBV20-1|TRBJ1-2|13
SARDWPNREGGYT
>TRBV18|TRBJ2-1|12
ASHGNGTYNEQF
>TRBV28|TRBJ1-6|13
ASSRSGTGGSPLH
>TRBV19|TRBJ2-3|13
ASSPTGWGTDTQY
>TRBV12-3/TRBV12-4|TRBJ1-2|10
ASRLSRGGYT
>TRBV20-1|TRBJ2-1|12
SAHGETSTNEQF
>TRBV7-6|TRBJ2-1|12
ASSWLADYNEQF
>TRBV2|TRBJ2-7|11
ASRKGQTYEQY
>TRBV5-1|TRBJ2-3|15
ASRLAGTQLEADTQY
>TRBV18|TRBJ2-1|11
ASSPPIGDEQF
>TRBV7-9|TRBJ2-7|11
ASSSGTAFEQY
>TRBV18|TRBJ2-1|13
ASSPEDWGNNEQF
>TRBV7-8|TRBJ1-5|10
ASSLGQQPQH
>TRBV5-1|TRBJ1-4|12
ASSLGTINEKLF
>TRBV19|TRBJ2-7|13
ASSIRLAGDYEQY